Listed below are T cell receptor beta chains from one sample, sequenced in a study of T-cell reconstitution after alpha-beta-depleted transplantation in children. TCRdb re-analysed the PCR reads in MiXCR, keeping a single row per CDR3 protein. This sample yields hundreds of thousands of distinct CDR3 sequences, of which more than 20% are seen a single time; 4% to 5.5% belongs to the top ten. Specimen: PBMCs, mostly from graft donor cells, collected 360 days after TCRalphabeta/CD19-depleted stem cell transplant. The receptors here all came from a female patient aged 2 to 10 who had a stem cell transplant for congenital amegakaryocytic thrombocytopenia, so the T cells may come from the graft donor. Each CDR3 is given with its conserved first and last residue. The order of the fields is J gene, D gene, clone size, V gene, CDR3 DNA, CDR3 protein. A D gene is named only where the DNA matches it firmly. Size values are once, few and many counts, or a class for expanded clones, and some rows have none.

>TRBJ2-7|TRBD2|once|TRBV12-3/TRBV12-4
TGTGCCAGCAGTTTGACGCCTAGCGGATACGAGCAGTACTTC
CASSLTPSGYEQYF
>TRBJ2-3|NA|NA|TRBV15
TGTGCCACCAGCAATACCTGGGGTACGCAGTATTTT
CATSNTWGTQYF
>TRBJ2-5|NA|few|TRBV15
TGTGCCACCAGCAGAGACTACAACCAAGAGACCCAGTACTTC
CATSRDYNQETQYF
>TRBJ2-1|NA|few|TRBV5-5
TGTGCCAGCAGCCTTCCGGCGGGTAATGAGCAGTTCTTC
CASSLPAGNEQFF
>TRBJ2-7|NA|NA|TRBV9
TGTGCCAGCAGCGTAGAGGCGGCATTTCTCGAGCAGTACTTC
CASSVEAAFLEQYF
>TRBJ1-2|NA|once|TRBV6-5
TGTGCCAGCAGTTACTCGCCCAAGGGGGGAGACACCTTC
CASSYSPKGGDTF
>TRBJ1-5|TRBD1|NA|TRBV19
TGTGCCAGTAATTTGGGACAGGGGATCGGGCCCCAGGCTTTT
CASNLGQGIGPQAF
>TRBJ2-1|TRBD2|few|TRBV7-9
TGTGCCAGCAGCAGTAGCGGGAGGGTGAACAATGAGCAGTTCTTC
CASSSSGRVNNEQFF
>TRBJ2-3|NA|NA|TRBV7-8
TGTGCCAGCAGTGGGTCGAATACGCAGTATTTT
CASSGSNTQYF
>TRBJ2-5|TRBD2|NA|TRBV20-1
TGCAGTGCTAGCGGGAGGGCCCTCCGAGAGACCCAGTACTTC
CSASGRALRETQYF
>TRBJ2-2|TRBD2|NA|TRBV27
TGTGCCAGCAGTTCGACACCGGGACTAGGTAACGGGGAGCTGTTTTTT
CASSSTPGLGNGELFF
>TRBJ2-7|TRBD2|NA|TRBV20-1
TGCAGTGCGCTGAATAGCGGGGGTTACGAGCAGTACTTC
CSALNSGGYEQYF
>TRBJ2-7|TRBD1|few|TRBV5-6
TGTGCCAGCAGCTTGGATGGGGGACAGGGCCACGAGCAGTACTTC
CASSLDGGQGHEQYF
>TRBJ1-4|NA|few|TRBV9
TGTGCCAGCAGCGTCGCCGGGACGGTAATGGGAGATGAAAAACTGTTTTTT
CASSVAGTVMGDEKLFF
>TRBJ2-1|NA|few|TRBV4-3
TGCGCCAGCAGCCAAGAGCGGGCTAGCCCAGCTTACAATGAGCAGTTCTTC
CASSQERASPAYNEQFF
>TRBJ1-1|NA|NA|TRBV7-9
TGTGCCAGCAGCTTAGCGGACCCGGCTTTCTTT
CASSLADPAFF
>TRBJ1-1|NA|once|TRBV30
TGTGCCTGGAGTGTAAACTTGAACACTGAAGCTTTCTTT
CAWSVNLNTEAFF
>TRBJ1-6|NA|NA|TRBV3-1
TGTGCCAGCAGCCAAGGGGTCGGAAATTCACCCCTCCACTTT
CASSQGVGNSPLHF
>TRBJ2-1|TRBD2|NA|TRBV4-2
TGTGCCAGCAGCCAAAGGCTAGCGGAGTACAATGAGCAGTTCTTC
CASSQRLAEYNEQFF
>TRBJ1-4|NA|few|TRBV20-1
TGCAGTGCTAGTGAAGAGGAAGGGCGAGTGAAACTGTTTTTT
CSASEEEGRVKLFF
>TRBJ2-5|TRBD2|few|TRBV6-2/TRBV6-3
TGTGCCAGCAGTTTCGTCGGGCGGGAGACCGACCAAGAGACCCAGTACTTC
CASSFVGRETDQETQYF
>TRBJ1-4|NA|NA|TRBV6-5
TGTGCCAGCAGTTACTCCAGGGCGTATGAAAAACTGTTTTTT
CASSYSRAYEKLFF
>TRBJ2-3|TRBD2|many|TRBV5-1
TGCGCCAGCAGCTCATTAACGACTAGCGGGGGCCCCACAGATACGCAGTATTTT
CASSSLTTSGGPTDTQYF
>TRBJ1-5|TRBD1|many|TRBV5-6
TGTGCCAGCAGCTTGCTTGGACAGGGCGTCCAGCCCCAGCATTTT
CASSLLGQGVQPQHF
>TRBJ1-5|NA|once|TRBV20-1
TGCAGTGCTATGGTTAGCAATCAGCCCCAGCATTTT
CSAMVSNQPQHF
>TRBJ2-4|NA|NA|TRBV7-2
TGTGCCAGCAGCTTAGAGGCGCAGCTAGCCAAAAACATTCAGTACTTC
CASSLEAQLAKNIQYF
>TRBJ2-1|TRBD2|NA|TRBV4-1
TGCGCCAGCAGCCAACAGGGACTAGCGGGAGATGAGCAGTTCTTC
CASSQQGLAGDEQFF
>TRBJ2-5|NA|few|TRBV21-1
TGTGCCAGCAGCTCTTCACGATCGGACCAAGAGACCCAGTACTTC
CASSSSRSDQETQYF
>TRBJ2-7|NA|many|TRBV4-1
TGCGCCAGCAGCCAAGTCGGGGCAGCTTACGAGCAGTACTTC
CASSQVGAAYEQYF
>TRBJ2-7|TRBD1|few|TRBV5-5
TGTGCCAGCAGCCCCGGGACAGGGTTCTACGAGCAGTACTTC
CASSPGTGFYEQYF
>TRBJ2-4|NA|few|TRBV20-1
TGCAGTGCTAGCCGTTCCGGGTTCAAAAACATTCAGTACTTC
CSASRSGFKNIQYF
>TRBJ2-5|TRBD2|NA|TRBV5-4
TGTGCCAGCAGCAAAGGACTAGCGGCCCAAGAGACCCAGTACTTC
CASSKGLAAQETQYF
>TRBJ2-1|TRBD2|NA|TRBV5-5
TGTGCCAGCAGCTCCGCCCCGGGAGGGTACAATGAGCAGTTCTTC
CASSSAPGGYNEQFF
>TRBJ2-7|TRBD1|NA|TRBV10-3
TGTGCCATCAGTGAGTCCGACAGGGTCTACGAGCAGTACTTC
CAISESDRVYEQYF
>TRBJ2-7|NA|few|TRBV7-9
TGTGCCAGCAGCAGATTCTCGGCGGCTGAGCAGTACTTC
CASSRFSAAEQYF
>TRBJ1-1|NA|few|TRBV5-1
TGCGCCAGCAGACCCGGGACTATGAACACTGAAGCTTTCTTT
CASRPGTMNTEAFF
>TRBJ2-7|TRBD1|NA|TRBV4-2
TGTGCCAGCAGCCCCAGCCTGGGACAGGGGGTTTACGAGCAGTACTTC
CASSPSLGQGVYEQYF
>TRBJ2-1|NA|few|TRBV29-1
TGCAGCGTTGAAGATACGCTAGGGACTGGATACAATGAGCAGTTCTTC
CSVEDTLGTGYNEQFF
>TRBJ2-1|TRBD1|NA|TRBV27
TGTGCCAGCAGTACTGGGACAGCCGATCCTAGCTCCTACAATGAGCAGTTCTTC
CASSTGTADPSSYNEQFF
>TRBJ2-1|NA|few|TRBV5-4
TGTGCCAACGAACCTCTGGGGGCTACCAATGAGCAGTTCTTC
CANEPLGATNEQFF
>TRBJ1-6|NA|few|TRBV4-3
TGCGCCAGCAGCCAAGACAGGCATAATTCACCCCTCCACTTT
CASSQDRHNSPLHF
>TRBJ1-5|NA|NA|TRBV5-6
TGTGCCAGCAGCTTGGGAGGAGGCAGGAGCAATCAGCCCCAGCATTTT
CASSLGGGRSNQPQHF
>TRBJ2-3|TRBD2|many|TRBV5-1
TGCGCCAGCAGCTTGGTCGGGAGGCCTTCCACAGATACGCAGTATTTT
CASSLVGRPSTDTQYF
>TRBJ2-5|TRBD2|many|TRBV5-1
TGCGCCAGCAGCTCCCCGGGACTAGAAGAGACCCAGTACTTC
CASSSPGLEETQYF
>TRBJ2-2|TRBD1|NA|TRBV5-1
TGCGCCAGCAGCTTGGAGGGGACAGGGTGGACCGGGGAGCTGTTTTTT
CASSLEGTGWTGELFF
>TRBJ2-7|TRBD1|few|TRBV18
TGTGCCAGCTCACCTACAGGGGGAGGGCAGTACTTC
CASSPTGGGQYF
>TRBJ1-1|NA|few|TRBV27
TGTGCCAGCAGATCAAGGTTTTCCATGAACACTGAAGCTTTCTTT
CASRSRFSMNTEAFF
>TRBJ1-1|NA|NA|TRBV28
TGTGCCAGCAGTTCCCGGACAGTTATGTACACTGAAGCTTTCTTT
CASSSRTVMYTEAFF
>TRBJ1-5|TRBD1|few|TRBV7-3
TGTGCCAGCAGCAACAAGGGGGCCGGTAGCAATCAGCCCCAGCATTTT
CASSNKGAGSNQPQHF
>TRBJ2-3|TRBD2|NA|TRBV5-1
TGCGCCAGCAGCACCGCAGGGATAGCGGGGGGCACAGATACGCAGTATTTT
CASSTAGIAGGTDTQYF